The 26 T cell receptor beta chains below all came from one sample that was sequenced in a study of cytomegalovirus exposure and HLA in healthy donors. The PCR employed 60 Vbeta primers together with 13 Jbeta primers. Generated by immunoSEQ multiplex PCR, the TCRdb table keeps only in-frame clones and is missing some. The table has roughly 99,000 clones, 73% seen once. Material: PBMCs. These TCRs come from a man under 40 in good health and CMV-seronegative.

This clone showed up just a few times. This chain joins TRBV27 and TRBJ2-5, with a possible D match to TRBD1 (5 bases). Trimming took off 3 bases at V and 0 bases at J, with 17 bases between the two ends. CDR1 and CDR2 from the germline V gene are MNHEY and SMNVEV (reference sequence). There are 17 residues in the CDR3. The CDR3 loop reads CASSFLQAYTNQETQYF. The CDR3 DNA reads TGTGCCAGCAGTTTTCTACAGGCCTATACCAACCAAGAGACCCAGTACTTC.

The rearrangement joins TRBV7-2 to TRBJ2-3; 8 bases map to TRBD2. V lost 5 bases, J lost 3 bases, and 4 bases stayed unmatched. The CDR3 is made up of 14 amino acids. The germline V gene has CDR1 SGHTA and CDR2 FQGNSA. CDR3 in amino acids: CASSHPGGTDTQYF. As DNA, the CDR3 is TGTGCCAGCAGCCACCCGGGGGGGACAGATACGCAGTATTTT.

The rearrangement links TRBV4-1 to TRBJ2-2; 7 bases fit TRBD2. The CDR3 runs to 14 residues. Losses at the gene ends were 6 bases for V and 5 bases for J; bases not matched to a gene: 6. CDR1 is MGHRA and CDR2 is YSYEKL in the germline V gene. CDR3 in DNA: TGCGCCAGCAGTGTTACTAGCGAGACCGGGGAGCTGTTTTTT. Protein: CASSVTSETGELFF.

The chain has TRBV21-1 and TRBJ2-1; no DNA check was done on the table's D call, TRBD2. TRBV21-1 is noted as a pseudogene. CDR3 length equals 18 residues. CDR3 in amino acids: CASSKLPSGRPRRSEQFF. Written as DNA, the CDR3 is TGTGCCAGCAGCAAATTGCCTAGCGGGAGGCCCCGCCGTAGTGAGCAGTTCTTC.

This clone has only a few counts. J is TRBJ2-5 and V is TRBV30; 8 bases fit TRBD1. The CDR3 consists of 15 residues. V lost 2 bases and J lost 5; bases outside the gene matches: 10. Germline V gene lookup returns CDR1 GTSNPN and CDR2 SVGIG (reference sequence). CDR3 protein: CAWSLGDRYRETQYF. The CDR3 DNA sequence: TGTGCCTGGAGTTTGGGGGACAGGTATCGGGAGACCCAGTACTTC.

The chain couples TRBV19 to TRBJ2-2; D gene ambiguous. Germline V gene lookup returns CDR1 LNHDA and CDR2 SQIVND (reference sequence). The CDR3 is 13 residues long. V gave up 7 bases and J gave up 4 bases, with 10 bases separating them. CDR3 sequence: CASNRGVTGELFF. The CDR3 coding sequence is TGTGCCAGTAATAGAGGAGTCACCGGGGAGCTGTTTTTT.

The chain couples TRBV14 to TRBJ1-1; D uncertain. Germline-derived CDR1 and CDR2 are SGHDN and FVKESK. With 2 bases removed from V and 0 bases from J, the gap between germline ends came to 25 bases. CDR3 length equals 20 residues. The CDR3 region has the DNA TGTGCCAGCAGCCAACCAAACCTGTCGGGAGGCCCGAAGCTGAACACTGAAGCTTTCTTT. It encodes CASSQPNLSGGPKLNTEAFF.

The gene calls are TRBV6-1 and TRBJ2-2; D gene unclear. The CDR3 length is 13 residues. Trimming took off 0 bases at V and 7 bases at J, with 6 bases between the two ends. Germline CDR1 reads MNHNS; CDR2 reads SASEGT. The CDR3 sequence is CASSEARNGELFF. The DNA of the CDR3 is TGTGCCAGCAGTGAAGCTAGAAACGGGGAGCTGTTTTTT.

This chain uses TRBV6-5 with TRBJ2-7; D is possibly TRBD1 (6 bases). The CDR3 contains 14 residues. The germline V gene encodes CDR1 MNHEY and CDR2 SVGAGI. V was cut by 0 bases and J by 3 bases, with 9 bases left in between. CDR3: CASSYSTGNYEQYF. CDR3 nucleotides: TGTGCCAGCAGTTACTCTACAGGGAACTACGAGCAGTACTTC.

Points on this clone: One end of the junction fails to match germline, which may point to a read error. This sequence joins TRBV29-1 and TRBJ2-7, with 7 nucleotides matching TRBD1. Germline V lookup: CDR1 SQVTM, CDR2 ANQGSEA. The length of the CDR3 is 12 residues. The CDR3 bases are TGCAGCGTAGAAGGACAGGCCTACGAGCAGTACTTC. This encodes CSVEGQAYEQYF.

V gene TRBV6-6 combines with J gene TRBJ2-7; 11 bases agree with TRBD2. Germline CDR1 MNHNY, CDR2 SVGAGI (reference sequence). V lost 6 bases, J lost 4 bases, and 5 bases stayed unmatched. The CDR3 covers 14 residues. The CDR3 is CASSPTSGTYEQYF. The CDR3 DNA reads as TGTGCCAGCAGCCCGACTAGCGGGACGTACGAGCAGTACTTC.

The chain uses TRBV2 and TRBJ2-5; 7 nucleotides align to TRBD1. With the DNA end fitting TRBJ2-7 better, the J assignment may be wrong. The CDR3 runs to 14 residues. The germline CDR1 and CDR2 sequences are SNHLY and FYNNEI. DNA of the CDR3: TGTGCCAGCAGTGACAGGGGGAACACCTACGAGCAGTACTTC. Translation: CASSDRGNTYEQYF.

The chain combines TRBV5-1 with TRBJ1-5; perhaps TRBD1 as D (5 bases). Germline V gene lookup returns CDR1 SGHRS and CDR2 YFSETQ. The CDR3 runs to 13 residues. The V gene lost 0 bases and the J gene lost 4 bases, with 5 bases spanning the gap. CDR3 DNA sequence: TGCGCCAGCAGCTTGGACAGGAATCAGCCCCAGCATTTT. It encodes CASSLDRNQPQHF. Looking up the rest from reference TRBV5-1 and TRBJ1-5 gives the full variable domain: KAGVTQTPRYLIKTRGQQVTLSCSPISGHRSVSWYQQTPGQGLQFLFEYFSETQRNKGNFPGRFSGRQFSNSRSEMNVSTLELGDSALYLCASSLDRNQPQHFGDGTRLSIL.

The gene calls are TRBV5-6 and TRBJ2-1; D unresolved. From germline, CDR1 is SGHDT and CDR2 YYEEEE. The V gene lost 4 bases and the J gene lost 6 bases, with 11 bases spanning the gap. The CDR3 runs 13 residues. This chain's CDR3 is CASSIGARNEQFF. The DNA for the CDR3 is TGTGCCAGCAGCATAGGAGCGCGCAATGAGCAGTTCTTC. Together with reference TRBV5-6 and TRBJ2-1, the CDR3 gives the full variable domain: DAGVTQSPTHLIKTRGQQVTLRCSPKSGHDTVSWYQQALGQGPQFIFQYYEEEERQRGNFPDRFSGHQFPNYSSELNVNALLLGDSALYLCASSIGARNEQFFGPGTRLTVL.

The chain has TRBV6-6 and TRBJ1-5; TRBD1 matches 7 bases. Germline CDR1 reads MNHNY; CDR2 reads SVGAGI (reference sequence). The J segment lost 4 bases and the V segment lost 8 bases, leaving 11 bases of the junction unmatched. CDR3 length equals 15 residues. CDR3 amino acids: CASLDRDSFNQPQHF. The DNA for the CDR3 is TGTGCCAGCCTAGACCGGGACAGCTTTAATCAGCCCCAGCATTTT.

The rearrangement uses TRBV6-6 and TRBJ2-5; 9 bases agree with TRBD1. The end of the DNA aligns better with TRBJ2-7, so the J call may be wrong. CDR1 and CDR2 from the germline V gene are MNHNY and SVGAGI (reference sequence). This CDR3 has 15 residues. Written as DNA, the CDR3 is TGTGCCAGCAGCTATGCCGGGACAGGGCGGACCGAGCAGTACTTC. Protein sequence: CASSYAGTGRTEQYF.

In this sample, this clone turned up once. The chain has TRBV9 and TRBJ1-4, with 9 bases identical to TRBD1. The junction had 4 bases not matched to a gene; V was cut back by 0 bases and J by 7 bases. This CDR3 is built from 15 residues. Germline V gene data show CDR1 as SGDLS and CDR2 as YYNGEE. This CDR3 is CASSVGGQGFEKLFF. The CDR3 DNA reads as TGTGCCAGCAGCGTAGGGGGACAGGGTTTTGAAAAACTGTTTTTT.

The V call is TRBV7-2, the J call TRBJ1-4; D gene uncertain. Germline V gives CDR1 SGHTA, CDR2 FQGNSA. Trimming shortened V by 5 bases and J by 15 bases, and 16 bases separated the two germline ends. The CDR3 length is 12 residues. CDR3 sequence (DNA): TGTGCCAGCAGCACTAGAACGGGCCATTTGTTTTTT. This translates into CASSTRTGHLFF.

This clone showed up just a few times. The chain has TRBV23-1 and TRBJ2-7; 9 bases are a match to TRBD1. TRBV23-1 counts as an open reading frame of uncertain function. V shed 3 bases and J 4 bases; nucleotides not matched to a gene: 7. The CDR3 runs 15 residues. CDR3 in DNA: TGCGCCAGCAGTCACCTCTCCGGGACAGGGTACGAGCAGTACTTC. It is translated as CASSHLSGTGYEQYF.

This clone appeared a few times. In DNA, the CDR3 is TGTGCCAGCAGCCAAGATGGCTCGGGGGGGACAGATACGCAGTATTTT. It specifies CASSQDGSGGTDTQYF. The V call is TRBV4-2, the J call TRBJ2-3, with 8 bases lining up with TRBD2. V was pared by 0 bases and J by 3 bases, with 5 bases of the junction left unmatched. The germline gives CDR1 LGHNA, CDR2 YNFKEQ. The CDR3 covers 16 residues.

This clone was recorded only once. The CDR3 coding sequence is TGTGCCAGCAGGCCAGGGGTGGGGAACACTGAAGCTTTCTTT. It is translated as CASRPGVGNTEAFF. The chain links TRBV5-4 to TRBJ1-1; D might be TRBD1 (6 bases). The germline V and J ends were trimmed by 5 bases and 1 base, with 12 bases remaining between them. The CDR3 covers 14 residues. Germline V gene lookup returns CDR1 SGHNT and CDR2 YYREEE (reference sequence).

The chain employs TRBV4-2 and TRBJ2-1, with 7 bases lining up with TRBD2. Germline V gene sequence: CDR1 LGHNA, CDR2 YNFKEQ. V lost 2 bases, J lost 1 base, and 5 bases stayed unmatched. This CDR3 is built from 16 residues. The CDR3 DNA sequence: TGTGCCAGCAGCCAATCGGGTAGCGGGTCCTACAATGAGCAGTTCTTC. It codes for CASSQSGSGSYNEQFF.

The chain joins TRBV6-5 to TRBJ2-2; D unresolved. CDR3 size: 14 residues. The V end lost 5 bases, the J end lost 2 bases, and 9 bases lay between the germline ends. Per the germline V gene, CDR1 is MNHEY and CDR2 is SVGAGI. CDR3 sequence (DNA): TGTGCCAGCAGTGGGCAGAGTAACACCGGGGAGCTGTTTTTT. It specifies CASSGQSNTGELFF.

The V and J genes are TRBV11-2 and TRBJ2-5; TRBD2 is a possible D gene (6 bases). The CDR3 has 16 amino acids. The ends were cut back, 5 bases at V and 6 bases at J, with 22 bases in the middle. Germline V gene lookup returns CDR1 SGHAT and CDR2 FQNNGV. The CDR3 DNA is TGTGCCAGCAGCCAAGAGAGGACTACCGTCGTTCAGACCCAGTACTTC. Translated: CASSQERTTVVQTQYF.

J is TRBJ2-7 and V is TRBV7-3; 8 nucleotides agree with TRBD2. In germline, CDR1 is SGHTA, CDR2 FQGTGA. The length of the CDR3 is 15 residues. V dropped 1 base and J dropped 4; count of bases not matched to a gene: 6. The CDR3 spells CASSLMVGGGYEQYF. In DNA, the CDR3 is TGTGCCAGCAGCTTAATGGTCGGGGGGGGGTACGAGCAGTACTTC.

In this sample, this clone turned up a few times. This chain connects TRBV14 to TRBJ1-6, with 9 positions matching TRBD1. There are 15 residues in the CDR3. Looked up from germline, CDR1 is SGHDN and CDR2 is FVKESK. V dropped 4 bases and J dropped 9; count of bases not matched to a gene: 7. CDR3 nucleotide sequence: TGTGCCAGCAGCCCCACAGGGGGCGGGGGTTCACCCCTCCACTTT. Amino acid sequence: CASSPTGGGGSPLHF.